This TCR beta chain emerged from a study of blood T cells in healthy people across ages. The overall study: Capture via template switching afforded approximately one barcoded beta molecule per two T cells.

The V gene lost 2 bases and the J gene lost 6 bases, with 21 bases spanning the gap. CDR1 SGDLS and CDR2 YYNGEE come from the germline V gene. This CDR3 contains 16 residues. A sample-barcoded 5' primer and a J-beta primer mix were used in a second PCR of roughly 7 to 11 cycles. One entry per CDR3 protein, called by TCRdb with MiXCR from the 5' RACE reads. The table lists over a million distinct CDR3 sequences, around 59% of them singletons, with 5% to 7% in the top ten. Study results and limitations: Across the age range, TCR beta diversity per million T cells fell in a roughly linear way. The study regarded diversity estimates from one million T cells as underestimates.

Healthy Caucasian individuals from Russia aged about 6 to 90 were enrolled as donors. Regarding this clonotype: Its antigen is currently unknown.

The receptor's source is a man younger than 30 in good health. The chain is built from TRBV9 and TRBJ2-7; D tentatively reads TRBD1 or TRBD2 (6 bases each). Sequencing was performed on blood. DNA for the CDR3: TGTGCCAGCAGCGTTGAGGAGGGGGGAAACCAGGGCGAGCAGTACTTC. Protein product: CASSVEEGGNQGEQYF.